This T cell receptor (beta chain) was recovered during a study of T cells in Graves' hyperthyroidism and ophthalmopathy. Amplified regions were TCR beta CDR3 sequences from RNA transcripts. The study used the HTBI primer set for a first-round RT-PCR of the TCR CDR3. TCRdb independently ran MiXCR on the multiplex PCR reads; one entry per CDR3 protein. The sample holds 450,000 to 600,000 distinct CDR3 sequences, 14% seen once. This clonotype was observed at least ten times. V dropped 2 bases and J dropped 4; count of bases not matched to a gene: 15. The CDR3 loop spans 19 amino acids. Germline CDR1 reads ENHRY; CDR2 reads SYGVKD.

The sequenced sample was blood. The sequence came from a woman in her 40s with Graves' hyperthyroidism. This chain connects TRBV10-3 to TRBJ2-2, with TRBD2 matching 8 bases. Written as DNA, the CDR3 is TGTGCCATCAGTGAGGTCCCAGCGGGAGCTTCGAAGGGCACCGGGGAGCTGTTTTTT. This gives the protein CAISEVPAGASKGTGELFF.